These 22 T cell receptor beta chains came from one sample sequenced in a study of cytotoxic CD8 clonotypes in ibrutinib-treated CLL (dated by TCRdb to about 2021). What the time point label conveys for this sample: approximately 2 years on ibrutinib. Library method: the immunoSEQ multiplex PCR assay. Entries here come from immuneACCESS through TCRdb and include only in-frame sequences with V and J called. Some clones fail to appear in such tables; in the studies checked, an unresolved V gene covers under half of the shortfall, and the cause of the remainder is unknown. The table for this sample lists approximately 200,000 clones; over 60% of them were counted only once. The top ten clones comprise around 15% of the sample. The sequencing here drew on PBMCs, taken after 24 months of ibrutinib treatment. Receptor source: a human donor with chronic lymphocytic leukemia.

This clone was found a few times. The chain has TRBV27 and TRBJ1-2, with 7 nucleotides matching TRBD1. Germline V gene data show CDR1 as MNHEY and CDR2 as SMNVEV (reference sequence). Trimming at V came to 5 bases and at J to 2 bases, leaving 2 bases not matched to a gene. This CDR3 is built from 13 residues. This chain's CDR3 is CASSPQGNYGYTF. The CDR3 bases are TGTGCCAGCAGTCCACAGGGGAACTATGGCTACACCTTC.

The chain is built from TRBV10-2 and TRBJ2-7; the D gene is possibly TRBD1 (6 bases). The CDR3 is made up of 14 amino acids. The ends were cut back, 6 bases at V and 2 bases at J, with 14 bases in the middle. Germline V gene sequence: CDR1 WSHSY, CDR2 SAAADI. In DNA, the CDR3 is TGCGCCAGCAGGAATAAGGACAGCGCCTACGAGCAGTACTTC. Translated, it gives CASRNKDSAYEQYF.

The gene calls are TRBV5-1 and TRBJ2-1, with D perhaps TRBD1 (5 bases). Germline V gives CDR1 SGHRS, CDR2 YFSETQ. The germline V and J ends were trimmed by 1 base and 6 bases, with 8 bases remaining between them. The CDR3 contains 13 residues. CDR3 DNA: TGCGCCAGCAGCTTGCAGGGAATCAATGAGCAGTTCTTC. Translated, it gives CASSLQGINEQFF.

The V gene is TRBV6-6, the J gene TRBJ1-1; D unclear. CDR1 is MNHNY and CDR2 is SVGAGI in the germline V gene (reference sequence). The CDR3 consists of 16 residues. CDR3 residues: CEKSLCAQVGNTEAFF. DNA for the CDR3: TGTGAAAAATCCCTCTGCGCGCAGGTGGGTAACACTGAAGCTTTCTTT.

Here the CDR3 DNA reads TGTGCCAGCAGACCGGGACAGTCTTACGGCTACACCTTC. Protein: CASRPGQSYGYTF. The J gene is TRBJ1-2, the V gene TRBV27; 7 positions match TRBD1. The CDR3 sequence is 13 residues long. CDR1 is MNHEY, CDR2 SMNVEV, per germline (reference sequence). J gave up 8 bases and V 6 bases, and 9 bases lay outside the gene matches.

The rearrangement joins TRBV5-1 to TRBJ2-2; D unresolved. V was trimmed by 0 bases and J by 4 bases, leaving 4 bases between them. This CDR3 is 13 amino acids long. CDR1 SGHRS and CDR2 YFSETQ come from the germline V gene. The CDR3 sequence is CASSLVPTGELFF. CDR3 DNA sequence: TGCGCCAGCAGCTTGGTGCCCACCGGGGAGCTGTTTTTT. The whole variable domain, remainder taken from reference TRBV5-1 and TRBJ2-2, is KAGVTQTPRYLIKTRGQQVTLSCSPISGHRSVSWYQQTPGQGLQFLFEYFSETQRNKGNFPGRFSGRQFSNSRSEMNVSTLELGDSALYLCASSLVPTGELFFGEGSRLTVL.

This chain uses TRBV28 with TRBJ1-1; D is perhaps TRBD1 (5 bases). V was shortened by 7 bases and J by 5 bases, with 17 bases between the two germline ends. The germline V gene encodes CDR1 MDHEN and CDR2 SYDVKM. The CDR3 covers 14 residues. For the CDR3, the DNA is TGTGCCAGCACTGACCTTGAGGGGAATACTGAAGCTTTCTTT. Translating it yields CASTDLEGNTEAFF.

This CDR3 is CASSASPGLAGYEQYF. The DNA of the CDR3 is TGTGCCAGCAGCGCCTCACCGGGACTAGCGGGGTACGAGCAGTACTTC. This chain links TRBV9 with TRBJ2-7, with 13 nucleotides matching TRBD2. This CDR3 comprises 16 residues. V dropped 3 bases and J dropped 4; count of bases not matched to a gene: 7. Germline lookup yields CDR1 SGDLS and CDR2 YYNGEE.

CDR3 amino acids: CASKDSGHSTDTQYF. The CDR3 DNA follows: TGTGCCAGTAAGGACTCGGGCCATAGCACAGATACGCAGTATTTT. V usage is TRBV19 and J usage is TRBJ2-3, with TRBD2 as a possible D gene (5 bases). Germline V gene data show CDR1 as LNHDA and CDR2 as SQIVND (reference sequence). V lost 7 bases and J lost 0, with 14 bases in between. CDR3 size: 15 residues.

This chain links TRBV30 with TRBJ2-7; D might be TRBD2 (7 bases). The germline CDR1 and CDR2 sequences are GTSNPN and SVGIG (reference sequence). Trimming took off 4 bases at V and 6 bases at J, with 13 bases between the two ends. This CDR3 has 12 residues. The CDR3 DNA reads TGTGCCTGGACGAAGGGGGGGGCCGAGCAGTACTTC. As protein: CAWTKGGAEQYF.

With regard to this clone: A junction boundary mismatches the germline segment, possibly from a read error. J is TRBJ2-5 and V is TRBV11-2; 9 bases map to TRBD2. Germline V CDR1 and CDR2: SGHAT, FQNNGV. The CDR3 length is 15 residues. The chain's CDR3 is CASTLNSGSEETQYF. Written as DNA, the CDR3 is TGTGCCAGCACCTTAAATAGCGGGAGTGAGGAGACCCAGTACTTC.

The chain has TRBV5-4 and TRBJ2-1; 8 nucleotides match TRBD2. CDR1 is SGHNT and CDR2 is YYREEE in the germline V gene (reference sequence). Trimming cost V 4 bases and J 0 bases; bases outside gene matches: 9. The CDR3 loop spans 17 amino acids. This CDR3 reads CASSAMPGLDSYNEQFF. CDR3 nucleotides: TGTGCCAGCAGCGCAATGCCGGGACTAGACTCCTACAATGAGCAGTTCTTC.

The chain joins TRBV2 to TRBJ1-1, with a possible D match to TRBD1 (6 bases). In germline, CDR1 is SNHLY, CDR2 FYNNEI. The CDR3 has 15 residues. The V end was cut by 3 bases, the J end by 1 base, with 12 bases between. CDR3 coding DNA: TGTGCCAGCAGTGATTCTCCAGGGGCGAACACTGAAGCTTTCTTT. It translates to CASSDSPGANTEAFF.

The chain is built from TRBV4-3 and TRBJ2-7; D is unclear. V was shortened by 1 base and J by 3 bases, with 10 bases between the two germline ends. Germline-derived CDR1 and CDR2 are LGHNA and YSLEER. The CDR3 totals 14 residues. The CDR3 coding sequence is TGCGCCAGCAGCCAAGTTCTCACTAACTACGAGCAGTACTTC. Protein product: CASSQVLTNYEQYF.

The chain has TRBV11-2 and TRBJ2-7, with D unresolved. Trimming took off 0 bases at V and 12 bases at J, with 9 bases between the two ends. The CDR3 covers 11 residues. Germline loops: CDR1 SGHAT, CDR2 FQNNGV. CDR3 residues: CASSLDQARYF. As DNA, the CDR3 is TGTGCCAGCAGCTTAGATCAAGCCAGGTACTTC. The complete variable domain, with remaining parts taken from reference TRBV11-2 and TRBJ2-7, reads EAGVAQSPRYKIIEKRQSVAFWCNPISGHATLYWYQQILGQGPKLLIQFQNNGVVDDSQLPKDRFSAERLKGVDSTLKIQPAKLEDSAVYLCASSLDQARYFGPGTRLTVT.

The chain links TRBV30 to TRBJ1-1, with D perhaps matching TRBD1 (5 bases). The CDR3 extends over 14 amino acids. The germline V and J ends were trimmed by 2 bases and 3 bases, with 13 bases remaining between them. Germline V CDR1 and CDR2: GTSNPN, SVGIG (reference sequence). The CDR3 DNA is TGTGCCTGGAGTAACGCTTGGGGGTACACTGAAGCTTTCTTT. As protein: CAWSNAWGYTEAFF.

This clone came up many times. This chain connects TRBV7-9 to TRBJ1-2; maybe TRBD1 (5 bases). The CDR3 loop spans 12 amino acids. Germline lookup yields CDR1 SEHNR and CDR2 FQNEAQ (reference sequence). Trimming stripped 6 bases from V and 6 bases from J, with 11 bases between. CDR3 DNA: TGTGCCAGCAGGGGGGAAGGCAATGGCTACACCTTC. It encodes CASRGEGNGYTF.

The V and J genes are TRBV30 and TRBJ2-3; D is uncertain. The CDR3 runs 11 residues. Trimming left V 0 bases short and J 6 bases short, with 4 bases between. CDR1 and CDR2 (germline): GTSNPN, SVGIG (reference sequence). CDR3 loop: CAWSVGDTQYF. The CDR3 nucleotides read TGTGCCTGGAGTGTCGGGGATACGCAGTATTTT.

This clone was observed a few times. The chain uses TRBV4-1 and TRBJ1-3; D remains ambiguous. The V end was cut by 0 bases, the J end by 2 bases, with 8 bases between. Germline values: CDR1 MGHRA, CDR2 YSYEKL. There are 15 residues in the CDR3. The DNA of the CDR3 is TGCGCCAGCAGCCAAGACGCCAGGACTGGAAACACCATATATTTT. Amino acid sequence: CASSQDARTGNTIYF.

The chain recombines TRBV19 with TRBJ2-7; D may be TRBD1 or TRBD2 (5 bases each). The CDR3 runs 16 residues. In germline, CDR1 is LNHDA, CDR2 SQIVND (reference sequence). V gave up 6 bases and J gave up 4 bases, with 22 bases separating them. The CDR3 bases are TGTGCCAGTAGCAACCCCGGGACCGCGGTTGGGTACGAGCAGTACTTC. Amino acid sequence: CASSNPGTAVGYEQYF.

The chain employs TRBV30 and TRBJ2-3, with TRBD1 identical over 9 bases. Germline V gene data show CDR1 as GTSNPN and CDR2 as SVGIG (reference sequence). V lost 3 bases, J lost 4 bases, and 2 bases stayed unmatched. The CDR3 has 13 amino acids. DNA for the CDR3: TGTGCCTGGAGGGGACAGGGCTCAGATACGCAGTATTTT. Translating it yields CAWRGQGSDTQYF.

The chain recombines TRBV18 with TRBJ1-5, with a weak D call TRBD1 (5 bases). The V gene lost 1 base and the J gene lost 6 bases, with 10 bases spanning the gap. Per the germline V gene, CDR1 is KGHSH and CDR2 is LQKENI. The CDR3 covers 14 residues. The DNA of the CDR3 is TGTGCCAGCTCACCACTAAAGGGGACTCAGCCCCAGCATTTT. As protein: CASSPLKGTQPQHF.